What follows describes a single T cell receptor (beta chain). This clone was recorded only once. No cognate antigen has been identified for it. Per-base quality was not reported, and no clone a single base away is much larger than it. The data stem from a study of long-term antiretroviral therapy in people with HIV (dated by TCRdb to between 2021 and 2023). In the study overall: The earliest samples were collected about a decade before the 2015 WHO recommendation for immediate ART, when ART was typically delayed until CD4 counts fell. This retrospective serial study examined whether starting ART and sustained HIV suppression were associated with changes in the composition and diversity of the TRB repertoire in peripheral blood. The cohort contributed roughly 200 cryopreserved PBMC samples from 25 to 35 adults with confirmed HIV infection, collected serially over a mean of approximately 6 years (range 1-12). Eleven of the 30 participants with HIV were female. No cross-contamination during QIAcube processing turned up in test extractions that ran a monoclonal T-cell line alongside approximately 35 polyclonal samples. Here is what the overall study found, with its caveats: Because cell numbers in pre-ART samples were limited, unsorted PBMC were profiled instead of sorted CD4+ and CD8+ T cells. Samples dated from the mid-2000s to the late 2010s, and the ART regimens used may be less effective than current ones. Inferences about post-ART repertoire changes were limited because no data were available on ART adherence, viral resistance or therapy changes. Starting ART was linked to a significant rise in TRB diversity, yet even with long-term ART the diversity remained significantly lower than in transplant donor controls. Since PBMC availability was limited, sequencing covered only the TCR beta chain, with no alpha chain pairing. CDR3 length ranges in HIV repertoires were narrower than in controls, and network structure suggested an antigen-experienced repertoire with only a slight naive shift after ART. At every time point, the repertoire was dominated by expanded TRB clones first identified before ART initiation, although this dominance fluctuated and, in many PLHIV, declined after ART.

The CDR3 covers 13 residues, taking in both the cysteine and the phenylalanine. Only CDR3 DNA remains: 39 bases, in frame from the first base. Between the V and J ends, shortened by 4 bases and 4 bases respectively, the junction contains 11 bases. Reading the germline V gene gives CDR1 MNHNS and CDR2 SASEGT. Inclusion was restricted to participants for whom at least one PBMC sample before ART initiation and at least two post-ART samples were available. Treatment was received in the United States of America by all participants with HIV. Before DNA extraction, cryopreserved samples containing about 1-10 million PBMC were thawed and washed. At the time of the earliest PBMC sample, participants with HIV were aged between about 20 and 55 years. Per participant, PBMC samples came from 1-4 timepoints prior to ART initiation and 2-8 timepoints following ART initiation, for a median of 7 samples. Serial HIV viral load, CD4+ T-cell count, ART history and demographic data were obtained for every participant. Genomic DNA was extracted from unsorted PBMC with a Qiagen kit on a QIAcube, with processing performed in batches of 12 samples.

The immunoSEQ hsTCRB v3.0 assay was used at survey level resolution to sequence the TRB variable region. The target sequencing depth for TRB was roughly 40,000-50,000 T-cell genomes per sample. An Illumina MiSeq with a v3 150-cycle kit was used to sequence the pooled TRB libraries. Regarding the original processing steps: Repertoire analysis ran in R within a reproducible Nextflow workflow covering QC, data transformation and analysis. Custom analyses were implemented in LymphoSeq2, an R package for AIRR-Seq data exploration. A few samples that yielded fewer than 5000 total TRB sequences were excluded, so that approximately 170 HIV repertoires were analyzed. Of the roughly 180 retained HIV repertoires, 55 to 60 were collected before and around 130 after ART initiation. Repertoires were downsampled to 5000 TRB nucleotide sequences, with summary statistics averaged over 100 downsampling iterations. TRB sequences were retained for analysis only if CDR3 regions of at least seven amino acids were present. A Shannon entropy-derived clonality score and the Gini coefficient were used to measure diversity. In the repertoire networks, any two of the top 5000 CDR3 amino acid sequences were connected whenever the two sequences differed by an edit distance of one. For TRB CDR3 amino acid sequences, antigen specificity groups and MHC restriction were predicted with GLIPH2. To flag known associations with CMV, EBV, HIV or tissue antigens, CDR3 amino acid sequences were compared against VDJdb and McPAS-TCR. Pre-ART, post-ART and control groups were compared with Wilcoxon signed-rank tests and Holm-Bonferroni correction. What TCRdb holds here is the immuneACCESS table cut down to in-frame rearrangements. Part of the clones is not present; checked against another copy, under half of the missing clones reflect an unresolved V gene, and the others are unexplained. Clonal size and the V and J genes are those of that table, whereas D and trimming came from the DNA. The sample profile shows 20,000 or so clones; around 90% of them were found once. The ten largest clones add up to 4.1% of the sample.

The specimen comprised unsorted PBMCs, sampled 2.1 years after starting antiretroviral therapy. This TCR was recovered from a man between 18 and 29 years old with HIV. The chain employs TRBV6-1 and TRBJ2-7; matching of 5 bases hints at TRBD1 as the D gene. The DNA reads TGTGCCAGCAGTGGGCCGACAGCTTACGAGCAGTACTTC. This translates into CASSGPTAYEQYF.